This T cell receptor beta chain was sequenced during a study of control samples from healthy donors and cancer patients. Germline V gives CDR1 MDHEN, CDR2 SYDVKM. V was trimmed by 3 bases and J by 1 base, leaving 9 bases between them. The CDR3 runs 14 residues. Sequencing was performed with immunoSEQ multiplex PCR; in TCRdb, only in-frame clones are kept and a portion is missing. The sample lists tens of thousands of clones, around 85% seen once, with 4.5% to 6% in the top ten. This TCR was sampled from a man aged 40-50 years in good health. Sequenced sample: blood. The chain is built from TRBV28 and TRBJ2-5, with D possibly being TRBD1 (5 bases). CDR3 DNA sequence: TGTGCCAGCAGTTTGAGCAGGGCCCAAGAGACCCAGTACTTC. Its protein product is CASSLSRAQETQYF.